This TCR beta chain stems from a study of shared clonotypes between healthy human individuals. CDR1 is SGHNT and CDR2 is YYREEE in the germline V gene (reference sequence). This CDR3 spans 15 amino acids. V lost 4 bases and J lost 7, with 17 bases in between. Libraries were prepared by immunoSEQ multiplex PCR; TCRdb keeps only in-frame clonotypes and omits some of them. The data hold roughly 2.2 million clones, with over 85% observed a single time. This clone is a singleton in its sample. Naive CD45RA+ and memory CD45RA-negative subsets were split from CD4+ cells. The sequencing sample was made of naive CD4+ T cells from PBMCs. Noted subset: CD45RA+ positively selected. The TCR sequence derives from a man aged 18 to 35 in good health. Some clones in this sample may be carry-over from other donors' samples. This chain connects TRBV5-4 to TRBJ2-2; D uncertain. CDR3 bases: TGTGCCAGCAGCACAGTCCGTCACGAGGACGGGGAGCTGTTTTTT. Translating gives CASSTVRHEDGELFF.